This T cell receptor (beta chain) was sequenced during a study of identical twins. Template switching supplied a universal primer site; unique molecular identifiers were carried on the cDNA. TCRdb redid the calling of the 5' RACE reads with MiXCR, one entry per CDR3 protein. Here the sample spans roughly 720,000 distinct CDR3 sequences, roughly 18% being singletons. There are a few counts of this clonotype. In addition, the sample was reused for a study of T cells expressing NK-cell markers. That source reports: With respect to HCMV, seven of the eight sequenced donors were seropositive, and one was seronegative. Researchers report these clonotypes also headed the CD3+CD56-NKG2C+ fraction in a handful of donors.

The sequence was obtained from a young woman in good health. The specimen was PBMCs.

CDR3 coding DNA: TGTGCCAGCAGTTTAGACGGCGGCTACCTTTACGGCTACACCTTC. This translates into CASSLDGGYLYGYTF. The chain recombines TRBV12-3 or TRBV12-4 with TRBJ1-2; D remains unclear. The CDR3 loop spans 15 amino acids. V gave up 1 base and J gave up 8 bases, with 17 bases separating them.